Below, one T cell receptor (beta chain) is given with its context. This clonotype has just a few counts. Its binding antigen is unknown. The record has no base qualities; no much larger clone is one base away. Ficoll-Paque density gradient centrifugation was the method used to isolate PBMCs. The source of the sample is a study of T-cell memory formation after mild COVID-19 (dated by TCRdb to the early 2020s). Broadly, across the study: Most TCR sequence clusters were specific to one of the two donors. In two donors, T-cell clones that expanded and contracted after mild COVID-19 were followed by sequencing TCRalpha and TCRbeta repertoires longitudinally. Two young, previously healthy adult volunteers, one female and one male, were included in the cohort.

The CDR3 contains 13 residues, cysteine and phenylalanine counted. Just the 39-base CDR3 DNA is kept, in frame starting at base 1. In the germline V gene, CDR1 corresponds to SGHTA and CDR2 to FQGNSA. Cut back by 7 bases and 8 bases, the V and J ends lie 17 bases apart. Instrument used: Illumina NovaSeq 6000. TCRalpha and TCRbeta cDNA libraries were constructed by 5'RACE with constant-segment primers, with sample barcodes and unique molecular identifiers being introduced. Trizol reagent was used to extract RNA from every sample. The libraries were amplified in two PCR steps, and the second step added a second sample barcode and Illumina TruSeq adapters. Libraries were sequenced on an Illumina NovaSeq with 2 x 150 bp paired-end reads. On the authors' methods: Reads were demultiplexed and collapsed into UMI-guided consensus sequences with migec v1.2.7. Using mixcr v2.1.11, the UMI consensuses were aligned to TRA and TRB V and J templates and assembled into clonotypes. A clonotype was counted as expanded or contracted only if both edgeR and NoisET called the change significant, with noise models trained on biological replicates. For edgeR calls, the thresholds were a false discovery rate-adjusted p below 0.01 and a log2 fold-change of 1. PCA with hierarchical clustering of max-normalized trajectories of the 1000 most abundant clonotypes was used as exploratory dynamics analysis. Separately sequenced CD4+ and CD8+ repertoires were used to assign the CD4 or CD8 phenotype of responding clones. TCRdb trimmed the raw reads at Q25, called clones with MiXCR and kept productive beta chains. Rows with a matching CDR3 protein are joined into one entry that keeps the most common DNA and genes. TCRdb's processing, not the authors' own work, is the source of the V and J calls. This sample gives about 290,000 distinct CDR3 sequences in total; around 15% of them show up just once. The ten most abundant clones make up about a fifth of the sample.

Findings and caveats that apply to the study as a whole: Some responding clones were detected in pre-infection memory, suggesting pre-existing cross-reactive memory T cells joined the SARS-CoV-2 response. Contracting CD4+ clones turned up mainly in the CM and EM memory subsets, whereas EMRA was where CD8+ clones were enriched. Only a couple of mild cases were covered by the study, and larger cohorts that include severe cases with pre-infection samples were considered necessary. SARS-CoV-2 specificity of the second-wave clones peaking on day 37 was not confirmed. Clones contracting from day 15 to 85 had balanced CD4/CD8 phenotypes, while a second wave expanding from day 15 to 37 was biased towards CD4+.

Sample: PBMCs or a T cell subset sorted from them (not recorded which). This receptor chain uses TRBV7-2 and TRBJ1-2; there is no confident call for the D gene. This TCR derives from a man in his late teens or twenties who had mild COVID-19 (a few samples of this study predate the infection). The sample titles of this study are shuffled in the database, so cell type and time point are left out; the donor was told from shared clones. The DNA reads TGTGCCAGCACCCCGGGGAGACTCGAGGGCTACACCTTC. This yields the protein CASTPGRLEGYTF.